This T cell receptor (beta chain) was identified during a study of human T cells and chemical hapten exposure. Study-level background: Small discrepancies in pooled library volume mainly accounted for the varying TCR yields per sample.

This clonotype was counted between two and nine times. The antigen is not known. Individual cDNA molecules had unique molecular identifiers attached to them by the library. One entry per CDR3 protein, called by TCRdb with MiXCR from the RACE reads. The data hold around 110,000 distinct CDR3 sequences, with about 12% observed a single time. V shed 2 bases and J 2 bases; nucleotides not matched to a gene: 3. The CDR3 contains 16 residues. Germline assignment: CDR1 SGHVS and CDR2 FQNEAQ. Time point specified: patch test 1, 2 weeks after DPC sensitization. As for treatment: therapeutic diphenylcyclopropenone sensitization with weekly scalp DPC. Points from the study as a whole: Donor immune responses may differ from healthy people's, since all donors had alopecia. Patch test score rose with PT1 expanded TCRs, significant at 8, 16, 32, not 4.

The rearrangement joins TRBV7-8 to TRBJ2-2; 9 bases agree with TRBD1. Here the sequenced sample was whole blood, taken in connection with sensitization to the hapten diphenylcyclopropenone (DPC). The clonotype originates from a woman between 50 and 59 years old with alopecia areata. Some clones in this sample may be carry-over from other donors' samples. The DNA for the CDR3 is TGTGCCAGCAGCTTATGGGACAGGGAAAACACCGGGGAGCTGTTTTTT. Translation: CASSLWDRENTGELFF.